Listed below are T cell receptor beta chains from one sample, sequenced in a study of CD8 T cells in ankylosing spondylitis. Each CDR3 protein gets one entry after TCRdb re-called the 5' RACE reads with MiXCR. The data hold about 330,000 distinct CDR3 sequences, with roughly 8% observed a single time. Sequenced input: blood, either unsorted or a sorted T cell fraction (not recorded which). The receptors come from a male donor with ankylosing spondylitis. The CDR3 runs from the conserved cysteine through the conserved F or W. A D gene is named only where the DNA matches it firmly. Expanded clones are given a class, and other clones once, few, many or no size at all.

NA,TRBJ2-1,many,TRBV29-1,CSAKAYWSSYNEQFF,TGCAGCGCCAAAGCCTACTGGAGCTCCTACAATGAGCAGTTCTTC
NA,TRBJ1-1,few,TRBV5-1,CASIPNPGVGNTEAFF,TGCGCCAGCATCCCAAATCCAGGGGTGGGGAACACTGAAGCTTTCTTT
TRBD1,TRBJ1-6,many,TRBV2,CASSEAGTENSPLHF,TGTGCCAGCAGTGAAGCCGGGACAGAAAATTCACCCCTCCACTTT
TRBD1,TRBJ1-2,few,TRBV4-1,CASSQSGQGAQNYGYTF,TGCGCCAGCAGCCAATCTGGACAGGGGGCGCAGAACTATGGCTACACCTTC
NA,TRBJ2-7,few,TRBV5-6,CASSSPAGLGEQYF,TGTGCCAGCAGCAGCCCAGCAGGGTTAGGCGAGCAGTACTTC
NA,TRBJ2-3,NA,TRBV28,CASTPRGRGYGTDTQYF,TGTGCCAGCACCCCGCGCGGCAGGGGTTATGGCACAGATACGCAGTATTTT
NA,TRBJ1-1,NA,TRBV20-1,CSARRPSSTEAFF,TGCAGTGCTCGAAGGCCCAGTTCCACTGAAGCTTTCTTT
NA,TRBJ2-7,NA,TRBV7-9,CASSFDQYLSEQYF,TGTGCCAGCAGCTTCGACCAGTATCTCAGCGAGCAGTACTTC
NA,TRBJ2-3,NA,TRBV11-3,CASSALGQFTDTQYF,TGTGCCAGCAGCGCTCTCGGACAGTTTACAGATACGCAGTATTTT
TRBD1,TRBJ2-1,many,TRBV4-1,CASSQRAVQGTYNEQFF,TGCGCCAGCAGCCAACGTGCTGTACAGGGGACCTACAATGAGCAGTTCTTC
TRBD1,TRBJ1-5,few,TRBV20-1,CSAPGGYSNQPQHF,TGCAGTGCGCCAGGGGGCTATAGCAATCAGCCCCAGCATTTT
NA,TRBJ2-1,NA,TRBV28,CASRDPNLREQFF,TGTGCCAGCAGAGATCCCAACTTGCGTGAGCAGTTCTTC
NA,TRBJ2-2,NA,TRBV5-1,CASSPAPGSIGELFF,TGCGCCAGCAGCCCGGCTCCAGGTTCAATCGGGGAGCTGTTTTTT
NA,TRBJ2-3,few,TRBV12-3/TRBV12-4,CASTPGGGASTDTQYF,TGTGCCAGCACCCCGGGCGGCGGTGCTAGCACAGATACGCAGTATTTT
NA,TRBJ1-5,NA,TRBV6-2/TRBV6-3,CASTVRGKGNQPQHF,TGTGCCAGCACGGTCAGGGGTAAGGGCAATCAGCCCCAGCATTTT
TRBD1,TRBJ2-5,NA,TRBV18,CASSQTGPGETQYF,TGTGCCAGCTCACAGACAGGGCCGGGAGAGACCCAGTACTTC
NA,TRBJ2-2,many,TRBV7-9,CASSLASGSGELFF,TGTGCCAGCAGCTTAGCCTCCGGATCTGGGGAGCTGTTTTTT
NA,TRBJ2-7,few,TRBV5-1,CASSLLGVYEQYF,TGCGCCAGCAGCTTGCTGGGAGTATACGAGCAGTACTTC
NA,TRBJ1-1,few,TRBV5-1,CASGVGVGTEAFF,TGCGCCAGCGGAGTCGGGGTAGGAACTGAAGCTTTCTTT
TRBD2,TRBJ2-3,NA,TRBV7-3,CASSLTPGLAGTDTQYF,TGTGCCAGCAGCTTAACCCCAGGACTAGCGGGGACAGATACGCAGTATTTT
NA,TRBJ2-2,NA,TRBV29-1,CSGGASGTGELFF,TGCAGCGGGGGTGCCTCGGGCACCGGGGAGCTGTTTTTT
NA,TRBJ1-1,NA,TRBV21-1,CASSKPDRDTEAFF,TGTGCCAGCAGCAAACCCGACAGGGACACTGAAGCTTTCTTT
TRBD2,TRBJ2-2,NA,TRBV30,CAWCPTSGNTGELFF,TGTGCCTGGTGTCCGACTAGCGGAAACACCGGGGAGCTGTTTTTT
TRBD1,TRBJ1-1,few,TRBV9,CASTEEGANTEAFF,TGTGCCAGCACCGAGGAGGGGGCGAACACTGAAGCTTTCTTT
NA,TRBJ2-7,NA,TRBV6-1,CASKQTSYEQYF,TGTGCCAGCAAACAGACCTCCTACGAGCAGTACTTC
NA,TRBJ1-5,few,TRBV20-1,CSARGTGHANQPQHF,TGCAGTGCTAGAGGTACAGGACACGCCAATCAGCCCCAGCATTTT
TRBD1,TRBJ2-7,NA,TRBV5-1,CASSLGGQTWDEQYF,TGCGCCAGCAGCTTGGGGGGACAGACTTGGGACGAGCAGTACTTC
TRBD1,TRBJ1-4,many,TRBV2,CASTLLQGSNEKLFF,TGTGCCAGCACGTTATTACAGGGGTCAAATGAAAAACTGTTTTTT
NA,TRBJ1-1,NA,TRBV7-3,CASSLTGPNTEAFF,TGTGCCAGCAGCTTAACAGGGCCGAACACTGAAGCTTTCTTT
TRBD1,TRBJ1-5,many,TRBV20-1,CSARRGQGDQPQHF,TGCAGTGCTAGAAGAGGACAGGGGGATCAGCCCCAGCATTTT
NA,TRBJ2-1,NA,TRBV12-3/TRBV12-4,CASSLGLSSDSSYNEQFF,TGTGCCAGCAGTTTAGGGCTGTCTAGCGACAGCTCCTACAATGAGCAGTTCTTC
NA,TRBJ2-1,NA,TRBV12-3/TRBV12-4,CASSSRDTRNEQFF,TGTGCCAGCAGTTCCCGGGACACCCGCAATGAGCAGTTCTTC
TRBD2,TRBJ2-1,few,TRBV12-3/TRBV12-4,CASSRVAGDLSSYNEQFF,TGTGCCAGCAGTAGAGTAGCGGGAGACCTAAGCTCCTACAATGAGCAGTTCTTC
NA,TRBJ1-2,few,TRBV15,CATSRVPEVYGYTF,TGTGCCACCAGCAGAGTACCGGAGGTCTATGGCTACACCTTC
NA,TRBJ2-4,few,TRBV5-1,CASSLTALAKNIQYF,TGCGCCAGCAGCCTGACAGCCCTAGCCAAAAACATTCAGTACTTC
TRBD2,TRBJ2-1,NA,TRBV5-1,CASSLAREVEQFF,TGCGCCAGCAGCTTGGCCCGGGAGGTTGAGCAGTTCTTC
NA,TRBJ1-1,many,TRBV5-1,CASSLWGAENTEAFF,TGCGCCAGCAGCTTGTGGGGGGCGGAGAACACTGAAGCTTTCTTT
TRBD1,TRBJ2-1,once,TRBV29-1,CSGTGGVDNEQFF,TGCAGCGGTACAGGGGGCGTTGACAATGAGCAGTTCTTC
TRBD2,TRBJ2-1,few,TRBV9,CASSVDGSGSQRSYEQFF,TGTGCCAGCAGCGTAGATGGTAGCGGGAGCCAAAGAAGCTATGAGCAGTTCTTC
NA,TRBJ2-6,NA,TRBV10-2,CASRQTAAGANVLTF,TGCGCCAGCCGTCAAACGGCGGCTGGGGCCAACGTCCTGACTTTC
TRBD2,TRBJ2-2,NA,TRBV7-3,CASSSRTSGSSGELFF,TGTGCCAGCAGCTCTCGGACTAGCGGGAGTAGCGGGGAGCTGTTTTTT
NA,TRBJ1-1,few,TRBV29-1,CSVVRETRTEAFF,TGCAGCGTTGTAAGGGAGACCCGAACTGAAGCTTTCTTT
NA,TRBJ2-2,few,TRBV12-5,CASAWRSGELFF,TGTGCTAGTGCTTGGAGGTCCGGGGAGCTGTTTTTT
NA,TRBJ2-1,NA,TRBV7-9,CASTGMDEQFF,TGTGCCAGCACGGGGATGGATGAGCAGTTCTTC
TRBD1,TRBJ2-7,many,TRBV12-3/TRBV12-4,CASSRTGTVGSYEQYF,TGTGCCAGCAGCCGAACCGGGACAGTCGGCTCCTACGAGCAGTACTTC
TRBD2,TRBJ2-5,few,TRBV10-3,CAISDPRGGGETQYF,TGTGCCATCAGTGACCCTAGGGGCGGGGGAGAGACCCAGTACTTC
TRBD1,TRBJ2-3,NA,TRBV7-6,CASSYNRGVEGTDTQYF,TGTGCCAGCAGCTATAACAGGGGAGTTGAGGGCACAGATACGCAGTATTTT
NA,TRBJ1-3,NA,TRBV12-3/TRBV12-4,CASSNIRNTIYF,TGTGCCAGCAGTAATATTCGGAACACCATATATTTT
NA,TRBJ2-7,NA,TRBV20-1,CSATLARIYEQYF,TGCAGTGCAACCCTAGCGAGAATCTACGAGCAGTACTTC
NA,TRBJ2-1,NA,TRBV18,CASSRAISSDEQFF,TGTGCCAGCTCACGGGCCATATCTTCGGATGAGCAGTTCTTC
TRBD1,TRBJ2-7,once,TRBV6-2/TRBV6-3,CASSRTGISIREQYF,TGTGCCAGCAGTCGGACAGGGATCTCCATACGGGAGCAGTACTTC
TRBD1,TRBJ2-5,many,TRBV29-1,CSAMPLGQGTPETQYF,TGCAGCGCCATGCCATTAGGACAGGGGACTCCAGAGACCCAGTACTTC
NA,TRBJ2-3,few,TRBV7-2,CASSLARILGGTQYF,TGTGCCAGCAGCTTAGCTAGGATCCTAGGCGGTACGCAGTATTTT
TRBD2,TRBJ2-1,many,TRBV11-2,CASSKPGLAGGGSYNEQFF,TGTGCCAGCAGCAAACCGGGACTAGCGGGAGGAGGGTCCTACAATGAGCAGTTCTTC